This T cell receptor beta chain emerged from a study of blood T cell repertoires in COVID-19. There are 17 residues in the CDR3. Looked up from germline, CDR1 is MNHEY and CDR2 is SMNVEV (reference sequence). The junction had 9 bases not matched to a gene; V was cut back by 6 bases and J by 2 bases. Libraries were prepared by immunoSEQ multiplex PCR; TCRdb keeps only in-frame clonotypes and omits some of them. The repertoire holds approximately 360,000 clones, with approximately 90% as singletons. The sample was PBMCs or T cells enriched from blood (not recorded which). The receptor comes from a woman aged 25 to 45 with acute COVID-19. This rearrangement joins TRBV27 to TRBJ2-6; 8 nucleotides match TRBD1. For the CDR3, the DNA is TGTGCCAGCAGGATAGGACAGGGTAAGGCTGGGGCCAACGTCCTGACTTTC. Translated, it gives CASRIGQGKAGANVLTF. The whole variable domain, remainder taken from reference TRBV27 and TRBJ2-6, is EAQVTQNPRYLITVTGKKLTVTCSQNMNHEYMSWYRQDPGLGLRQIYYSMNVEVTDKGDVPEGYKVSRKEKRNFPLILESPSPNQTSLYFCASRIGQGKAGANVLTFGAGSRLTVL.